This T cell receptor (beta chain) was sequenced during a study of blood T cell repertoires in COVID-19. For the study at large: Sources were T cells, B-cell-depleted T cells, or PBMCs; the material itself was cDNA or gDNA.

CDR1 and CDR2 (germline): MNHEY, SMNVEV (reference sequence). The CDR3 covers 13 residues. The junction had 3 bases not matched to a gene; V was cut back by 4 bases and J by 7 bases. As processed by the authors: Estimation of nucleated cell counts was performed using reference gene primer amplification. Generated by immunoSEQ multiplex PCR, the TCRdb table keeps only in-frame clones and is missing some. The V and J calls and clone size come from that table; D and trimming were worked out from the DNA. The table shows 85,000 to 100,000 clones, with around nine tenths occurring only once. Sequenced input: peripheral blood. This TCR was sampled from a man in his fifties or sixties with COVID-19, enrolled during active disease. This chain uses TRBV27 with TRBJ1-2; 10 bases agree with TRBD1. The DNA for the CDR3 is TGTGCCAGCAGTTCCGGGACAGGGGTTGGCTACACCTTC. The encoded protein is CASSSGTGVGYTF.